This T cell receptor (beta chain) was obtained from a study of Graves' ophthalmopathy and Graves' hyperthyroidism. TCR beta CDR3 amplification used RNA transcripts. Amplification began with first-round RT-PCR using HTBI primers, then second-round multiplex PCR was performed. TCRdb passed the multiplex PCR reads through MiXCR, listing each CDR3 protein once. This table has hundreds of thousands of distinct CDR3 sequences, under 25% appearing once. Germline V gives CDR1 SGHRS, CDR2 YFSETQ. Deletions cut 0 bases from V and 3 bases from J, with 10 bases between. The CDR3 runs 14 residues. Study conclusions and caveats: Blood also carried most expanded thyroid clonotypes exceeding 0.001 frequency. The model forecast ophthalmopathy progression, reaching 70.59% sensitivity and around 75% specificity.

This clonotype occurred many times. Its target is unknown. Hyperthyroidism patients were newly diagnosed, ill under 2 months, and aged 18 to 65 years. V usage is TRBV5-1 and J usage is TRBJ2-7, with D possibly TRBD1 on 5 matching bases. Sequenced input: peripheral blood. The TCR sequence derives from a woman aged 18-30 years with stable Graves' hyperthyroidism. Here the CDR3 reads CASSLVQANYEQYF. CDR3 bases: TGCGCCAGCAGCTTGGTACAGGCTAACTACGAGCAGTACTTC.